This T cell receptor (beta chain) was found in a study of cytomegalovirus exposure and HLA in healthy donors. Comment on this clone: The antigen is unknown.

Germline values: CDR1 SGHAT, CDR2 FQNNGV. This CDR3 is built from 15 residues. The V and J ends lost 2 bases and 4 bases respectively, with 9 bases between them. This PCR relied on a set of 60 Vbeta primers and 13 Jbeta primers. Authors' processing steps: Tens of millions of unique TCR beta chains, approximately 11 million of them shared, were counted by a later analysis. Measured with immunoSEQ multiplex PCR; TCRdb has only the in-frame clones, and not every one. The V and J calls and clone size come from that table; D and trimming were worked out from the DNA. The profile shows 100,000 to 150,000 clones, around 80% of them singletons. General observations from the study: CMV serostatus was the sole immune exposure data available. What a later analysis reportedly showed was that an Asian-associated ancestry cluster had fewer N-insertions than the roughly 700-donor mean. Associated with HLA alleles at 0.05 false discovery rate in a later analysis were about 17,000 TCR beta sequences.

The sequenced sample consisted of PBMCs. The chain joins TRBV11-2 to TRBJ2-6; D is uncertain. The clonotype was recovered from a man in his thirties or forties in good health and CMV-seronegative. CDR3 residues: CASSLFVLGANVLTF. The CDR3 bases are TGTGCCAGCAGCTTATTCGTCCTAGGGGCCAACGTCCTGACTTTC.